The 3 T cell receptor beta chains below all came from one sample that was sequenced in a study of regulatory T cells in long-lasting Graves disease. Building of the TCR beta libraries involved iRepertoire HTBI primers and Arm-PCR of CDR3 regions. TCRdb reprocessed the multiplex PCR reads with MiXCR, giving one entry per CDR3 protein. This table has around 400,000 distinct CDR3 sequences, roughly 16% appearing once. Time point given: newly diagnosed GD, antithyroid drugs for less than 3 months. TCR sequences were obtained from RNA taken from PBMCs. Here the sequenced sample was peripheral blood mononuclear cells (PBMCs), taken at new diagnosis, from a patient treated with antithyroid drugs. Receptors originate from a female donor with Graves disease.

With respect to this clonotype: One end of the junction is discordant with germline, which a read error may explain. The chain joins TRBV15 to TRBJ1-3; D is ambiguous. CDR3 length equals 14 residues. The germline gives CDR1 LNHNV, CDR2 YYDKDF (reference sequence). The DNA of the CDR3 is TGTGCCACCAGCAGAGATCTGGAAGGAAACACCGTATATTTT. This translates into CATSRDLEGNTVYF. The whole variable domain, filled in from reference TRBV15 and TRBJ1-3, reads DAMVIQNPRYQVTQFGKPVTLSCSQTLNHNVMYWYQQKSSQAPKLLFHYYDKDFNNEADTPDNFQSRRPNTSFCFLDIRSPGLGDTAMYLCATSRDLEGNTVYFGEGSWLTVV.

The J gene is TRBJ2-1, the V gene TRBV27; a weak D match, TRBD2 (6 bases). Germline V lookup: CDR1 MNHEY, CDR2 SMNVEV (reference sequence). This CDR3 has 16 residues. V was shortened by 4 bases and J by 5 bases, with 18 bases between the two germline ends. CDR3 sequence (DNA): TGTGCCAGCAGTTCAGCTCCGGGGGTAAGCCACAATGAGCAGTTCTTC. It codes for CASSSAPGVSHNEQFF.

To note about this clonotype: Just one base apart from a much larger clone, this may be a read error. The chain employs TRBV4-1 and TRBJ2-1, with D unresolved. The CDR3 covers 12 residues. Per the germline V gene, CDR1 is MGHRA and CDR2 is YSYEKL. The DNA of the CDR3 is TGCGCCAGCATCCAAGAAGCAAAGGAGCAGTTCTTC. Amino acid sequence: CASIQEAKEQFF.